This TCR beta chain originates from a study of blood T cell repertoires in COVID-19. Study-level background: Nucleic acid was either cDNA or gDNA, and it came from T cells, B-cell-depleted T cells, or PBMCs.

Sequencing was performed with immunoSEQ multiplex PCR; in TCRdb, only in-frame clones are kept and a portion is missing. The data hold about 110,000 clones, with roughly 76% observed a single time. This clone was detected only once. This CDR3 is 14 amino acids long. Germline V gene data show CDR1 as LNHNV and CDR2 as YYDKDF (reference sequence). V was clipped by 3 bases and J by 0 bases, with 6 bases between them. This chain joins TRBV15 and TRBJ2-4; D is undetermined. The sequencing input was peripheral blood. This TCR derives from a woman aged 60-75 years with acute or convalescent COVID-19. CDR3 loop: CATSSSLAKNIQYF. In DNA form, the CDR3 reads TGTGCCACCAGCAGTTCATTAGCCAAAAACATTCAGTACTTC.